The 13 T cell receptor beta chains in this list originate from one sample, sequenced in a study of shared clonotypes between healthy human individuals. TCRdb's table, derived via immunoSEQ multiplex PCR, lists solely in-frame clones and lacks some. Among about 1.1 million clones listed, 60% to 85% were seen once. The sample was memory CD4+ T cells from PBMCs. Subset meaning: CD45RA-negative fraction. The receptors here all came from a man aged 18 to 35 in good health. Some clones in this sample may be carry-over from other donors' samples.

The chain combines TRBV15 with TRBJ2-7; D possibly corresponds to TRBD2 (5 bases). Trimming removed 0 bases from V and 12 bases from J, with 12 bases in between. Per the germline V gene, CDR1 is LNHNV and CDR2 is YYDKDF (reference sequence). The length of the CDR3 is 12 residues. The CDR3 region has the DNA TGTGCCACCAGCAGAGATGACGGGATACCGTACTTC. Protein product: CATSRDDGIPYF.

V and J are TRBV6-1 and TRBJ2-1; 9 bases line up with TRBD2. J lost 2 bases, V lost 4 bases, and 12 bases had no gene match. The germline CDR1 and CDR2 sequences are MNHNS and SASEGT. The CDR3 consists of 18 residues. Here the CDR3 reads CASSVRAASGNTYNEQFF. The CDR3 DNA follows: TGTGCCAGCAGTGTACGAGCCGCTAGCGGGAACACCTACAATGAGCAGTTCTTC.

The chain has TRBV9 and TRBJ2-5; 9 nucleotides agree with TRBD1. Per the germline V gene, CDR1 is SGDLS and CDR2 is YYNGEE. V shed 0 bases, J shed 4 bases, and the junction held 4 bases outside the gene matches. This CDR3 is 15 amino acids long. Here the CDR3 DNA reads TGTGCCAGCAGCGTAGGGGGACAGGGAGCAGAGACCCAGTACTTC. Amino acids: CASSVGGQGAETQYF.

Worth noting for this clone: A much larger clone lies a single base off, so this may be a read error. The CDR3 is CASSLQGNYGYTF. The CDR3 region has the DNA TGTGCCAGCAGCTTACAGGGGAACTATGGCTACACCTTC. This chain connects TRBV7-3 to TRBJ1-2; D perhaps matches TRBD1 (6 bases). V lost 2 bases and J 2 bases, leaving 6 bases between the germline ends. The germline gives CDR1 SGHTA, CDR2 FQGTGA. CDR3 length equals 13 residues.

The rearrangement links TRBV28 to TRBJ2-7; D ambiguous. The germline V and J ends were trimmed by 7 bases and 2 bases, with 18 bases remaining between them. CDR3 length equals 15 residues. Germline values: CDR1 MDHEN, CDR2 SYDVKM. As DNA, the CDR3 is TGTGCCAGCATATCACCACATGCGGTCCCCTACGAGCAGTACTTC. Translating it yields CASISPHAVPYEQYF.

V gene TRBV27 combines with J gene TRBJ2-3; D is unclear. The CDR3 consists of 12 residues. Germline lookup yields CDR1 MNHEY and CDR2 SMNVEV (reference sequence). Trimming left V 4 bases short and J 9 bases short, with 11 bases between. The CDR3 reads CASSWKGLTQYF. The CDR3 DNA reads TGTGCCAGCAGTTGGAAGGGTTTAACGCAGTATTTT.

This clone was counted a single time. The chain carries TRBV18 and TRBJ1-2; D unclear. This CDR3 has 14 residues. The germline V gene has CDR1 KGHSH and CDR2 LQKENI. V lost 4 bases and J 1 base, leaving 10 bases between the germline ends. CDR3 nucleotide sequence: TGTGCCAGCTCACAACTCGGGGATAACTATGGCTACACCTTC. Protein: CASSQLGDNYGYTF.

This clone was observed at least ten times. The sample contains more than one DNA sequence encoding this CDR3. The chain's CDR3 is CASSIEENTEAFF. In DNA, the CDR3 is TGTGCCAGTAGTATAGAGGAGAACACTGAAGCTTTCTTT. The chain joins TRBV19 to TRBJ1-1; D is unclear. There are 13 residues in the CDR3. Trimming left V 0 bases short and J 1 base short, with 3 bases between. Germline CDR1 and CDR2: LNHDA and SQIVND (reference sequence). The entire variable domain, with the rest obtained from reference TRBV19 and TRBJ1-1, is as follows: DGGITQSPKYLFRKEGQNVTLSCEQNLNHDAMYWYRQDPGQGLRLIYYSQIVNDFQKGDIAEGYSVSREKKESFPLTVTSAQKNPTAFYLCASSIEENTEAFFGQGTRLTVV.

J is TRBJ1-5 and V is TRBV5-1; D is ambiguous. V lost 4 bases, J lost 0 bases, and 5 bases lay in between. This CDR3 spans 13 amino acids. Germline values: CDR1 SGHRS, CDR2 YFSETQ. The CDR3 coding sequence is TGCGCCAGCAGCACGAGTAGCAATCAGCCCCAGCATTTT. Protein: CASSTSSNQPQHF.

The chain carries TRBV6-5 and TRBJ2-5; D may be TRBD1 (6 bases). The end of the DNA is better explained by TRBJ2-7, so the J call may be wrong. The CDR3 totals 12 residues. Per the germline V gene, CDR1 is MNHEY and CDR2 is SVGAGI. The CDR3 sequence: CASSQGWDEQYF. The CDR3 nucleotides read TGTGCCAGCAGCCAGGGGTGGGACGAGCAGTACTTC.

The V and J genes are TRBV6-4 and TRBJ2-4; D uncertain. This CDR3 spans 17 amino acids. The germline V and J ends were trimmed by 10 bases and 0 bases, with 22 bases remaining between them. The germline CDR1 and CDR2 sequences are MRHNA and SNTAGT. The CDR3 DNA reads as TGTGCCAACCCGCCAGCGATCTGGCATCTAGCCAAAAACATTCAGTACTTC. Encoded protein: CANPPAIWHLAKNIQYF.

This chain connects TRBV6-6 to TRBJ2-5; TRBD1 or TRBD2 may be the D gene (5 bases each). CDR1 MNHNY and CDR2 SVGAGI come from the germline V gene (reference sequence). Between the trimmed V and J ends, which lost 6 bases and 9 bases, there was a span of 20 bases. This CDR3 is 14 amino acids long. The CDR3 coding sequence is TGTGCCAGCAGCGACCGGGGCTCCCCCGAGGCCCAGTACTTC. Translating gives CASSDRGSPEAQYF.

This rearrangement joins TRBV5-5 to TRBJ1-3; 7 nucleotides align to TRBD1. After removal of 4 bases from V and 4 bases from J, the junction contained 5 bases not matched to a gene. This CDR3 comprises 14 residues. The germline V gene encodes CDR1 SGHKS and CDR2 YYEKEE (reference sequence). The CDR3 loop reads CASSLDRAGNTIYF. The CDR3 DNA sequence: TGTGCCAGCAGCCTCGACAGGGCCGGAAACACCATATATTTT.